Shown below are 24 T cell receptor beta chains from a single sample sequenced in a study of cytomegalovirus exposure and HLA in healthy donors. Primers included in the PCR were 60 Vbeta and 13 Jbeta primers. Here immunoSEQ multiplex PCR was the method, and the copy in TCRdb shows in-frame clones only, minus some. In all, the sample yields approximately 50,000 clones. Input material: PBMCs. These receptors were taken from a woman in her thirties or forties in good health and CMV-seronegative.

For the CDR3, the DNA is TGCGCCAGCAGCTTGATATGGAGGGCAGCAACTAATGAAAAACTGTTTTTT. Amino acid sequence: CASSLIWRAATNEKLFF. This rearrangement joins TRBV5-1 to TRBJ1-4; the D is unclear. Trimming stripped 1 base from V and 0 bases from J, with 13 bases between. CDR1 SGHRS and CDR2 YFSETQ come from the germline V gene. The CDR3 has 17 residues.

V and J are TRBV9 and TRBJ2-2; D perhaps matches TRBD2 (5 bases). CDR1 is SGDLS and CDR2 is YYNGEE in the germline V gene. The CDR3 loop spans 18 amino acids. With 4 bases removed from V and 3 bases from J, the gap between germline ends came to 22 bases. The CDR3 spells CASSPRPAGRWDTGELFF. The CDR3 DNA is TGTGCCAGCAGCCCCAGACCCGCGGGCCGGTGGGACACCGGGGAGCTGTTTTTT. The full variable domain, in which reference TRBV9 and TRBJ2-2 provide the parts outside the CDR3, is DSGVTQTPKHLITATGQRVTLRCSPRSGDLSVYWYQQSLDQGLQFLIQYYNGEERAKGNILERFSAQQFPDLHSELNLSSLELGDSALYFCASSPRPAGRWDTGELFFGEGSRLTVL.

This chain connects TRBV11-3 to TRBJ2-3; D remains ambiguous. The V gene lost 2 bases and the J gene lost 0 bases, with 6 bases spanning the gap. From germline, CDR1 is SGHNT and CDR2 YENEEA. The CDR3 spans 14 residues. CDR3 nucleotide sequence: TGTGCCAGCAGCTTAACTACTAGCACAGATACGCAGTATTTT. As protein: CASSLTTSTDTQYF.

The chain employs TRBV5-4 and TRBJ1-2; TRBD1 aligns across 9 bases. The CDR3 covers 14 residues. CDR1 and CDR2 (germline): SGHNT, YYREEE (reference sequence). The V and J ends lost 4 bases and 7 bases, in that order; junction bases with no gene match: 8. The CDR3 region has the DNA TGTGCCAGCAGCCCCGCTGGACAGGGGACTGGCTACACCTTC. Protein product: CASSPAGQGTGYTF.

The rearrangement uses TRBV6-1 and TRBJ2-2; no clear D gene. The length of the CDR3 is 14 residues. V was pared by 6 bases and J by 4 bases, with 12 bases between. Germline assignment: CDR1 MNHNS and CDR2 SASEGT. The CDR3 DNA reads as TGTGCCAGCAGCCGCCTCGCGTTCACCGGGGAGCTGTTTTTT. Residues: CASSRLAFTGELFF.

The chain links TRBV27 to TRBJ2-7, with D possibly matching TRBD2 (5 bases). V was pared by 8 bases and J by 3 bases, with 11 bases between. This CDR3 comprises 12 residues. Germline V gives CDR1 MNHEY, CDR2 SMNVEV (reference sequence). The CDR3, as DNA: TGTGCCAGCGGGCCCGGGGTCTACGAGCAGTACTTC. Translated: CASGPGVYEQYF.

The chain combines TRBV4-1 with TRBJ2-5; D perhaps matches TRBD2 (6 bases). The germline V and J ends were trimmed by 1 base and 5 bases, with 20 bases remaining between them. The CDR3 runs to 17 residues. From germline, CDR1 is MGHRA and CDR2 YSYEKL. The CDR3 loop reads CASSQGAAGDPRETQYF. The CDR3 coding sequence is TGCGCCAGCAGCCAAGGAGCAGCGGGTGACCCGCGGGAGACCCAGTACTTC.

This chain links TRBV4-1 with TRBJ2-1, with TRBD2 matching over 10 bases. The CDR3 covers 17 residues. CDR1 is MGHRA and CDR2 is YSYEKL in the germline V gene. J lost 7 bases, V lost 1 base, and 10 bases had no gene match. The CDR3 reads CASSQGERGGLGNEQFF. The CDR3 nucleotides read TGCGCCAGCAGCCAAGGGGAGCGGGGGGGCCTAGGTAATGAGCAGTTCTTC.

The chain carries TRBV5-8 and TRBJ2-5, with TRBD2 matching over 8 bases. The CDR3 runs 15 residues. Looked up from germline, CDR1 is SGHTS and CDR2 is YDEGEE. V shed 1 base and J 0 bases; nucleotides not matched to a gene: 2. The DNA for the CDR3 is TGTGCCAGCAGCTTGACTAGCGGTCACCAAGAGACCCAGTACTTC. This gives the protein CASSLTSGHQETQYF.

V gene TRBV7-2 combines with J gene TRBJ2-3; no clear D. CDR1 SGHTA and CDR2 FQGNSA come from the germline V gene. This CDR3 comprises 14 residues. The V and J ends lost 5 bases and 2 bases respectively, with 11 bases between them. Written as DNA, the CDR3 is TGTGCCAGCAGCCCCTCTAGAGACACAGATACGCAGTATTTT. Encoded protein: CASSPSRDTDTQYF.

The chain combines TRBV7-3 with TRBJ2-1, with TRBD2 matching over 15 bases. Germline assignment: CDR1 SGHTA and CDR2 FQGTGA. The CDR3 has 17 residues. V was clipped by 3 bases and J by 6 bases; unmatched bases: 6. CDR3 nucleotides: TGTGCCAGCAGCTTGTGGACTAGCGGGGGGGCCAGCAATGAGCAGTTCTTC. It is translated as CASSLWTSGGASNEQFF.

The CDR3: CASSLQGPPAKNIQYF. For the CDR3, the DNA is TGCGCCAGCAGCCTGCAGGGGCCCCCAGCCAAAAACATTCAGTACTTC. V and J are TRBV4-3 and TRBJ2-4; a possible D gene is TRBD1 (6 bases). CDR1 is LGHNA, CDR2 YSLEER, per germline. This CDR3 contains 16 residues. Trimming removed 4 bases at V and 0 bases at J, with 13 bases between.

CDR3: CASSPTPGRIYEQYF. CDR3 in DNA: TGTGCCAGCAGTCCGACCCCCGGGAGGATTTACGAGCAGTACTTC. The chain joins TRBV6-5 to TRBJ2-7; 7 bases match TRBD2. This CDR3 has 15 amino acids. Germline CDR1 MNHEY, CDR2 SVGAGI. The V gene end was trimmed by 5 bases and the J gene end by 4 bases; junction bases not matched to a gene: 11.

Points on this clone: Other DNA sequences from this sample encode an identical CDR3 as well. CDR3 nucleotides: TGTGCCAGCAGCCCGCCGACCATGGGCGGGGGGGAGCAGTTCTTC. Protein sequence: CASSPPTMGGGEQFF. The chain is built from TRBV9 and TRBJ2-1; TRBD2 agrees at 8 bases. Trimming cost V 4 bases and J 10 bases; bases outside gene matches: 13. CDR3 length equals 15 residues. From germline, CDR1 is SGDLS and CDR2 YYNGEE. The variable domain in full, with the rest retrieved from reference TRBV9 and TRBJ2-1, is DSGVTQTPKHLITATGQRVTLRCSPRSGDLSVYWYQQSLDQGLQFLIQYYNGEERAKGNILERFSAQQFPDLHSELNLSSLELGDSALYFCASSPPTMGGGEQFFGPGTRLTVL.

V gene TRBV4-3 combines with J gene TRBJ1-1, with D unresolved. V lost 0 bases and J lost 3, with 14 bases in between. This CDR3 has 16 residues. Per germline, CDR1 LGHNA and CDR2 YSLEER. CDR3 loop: CASSQDSIQSYTEAFF. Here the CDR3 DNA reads TGCGCCAGCAGCCAAGACAGTATACAATCTTACACTGAAGCTTTCTTT.

The CDR3 here is CASRIMSSYNEQFF. CDR3 coding DNA: TGTGCCAGCAGGATAATGAGCTCCTACAATGAGCAGTTCTTC. V usage is TRBV6-1 and J usage is TRBJ2-1, with D unresolved. Looked up from germline, CDR1 is MNHNS and CDR2 is SASEGT. CDR3 length: 14 amino acids. V was shortened by 6 bases and J by 0 bases, with 9 bases between the two germline ends.

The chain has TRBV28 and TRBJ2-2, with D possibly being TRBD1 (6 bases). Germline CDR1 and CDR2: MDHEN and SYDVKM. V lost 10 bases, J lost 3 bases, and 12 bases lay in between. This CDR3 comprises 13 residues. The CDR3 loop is CAIGTTHTGELFF. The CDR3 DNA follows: TGTGCCATCGGGACAACTCACACCGGGGAGCTGTTTTTT.

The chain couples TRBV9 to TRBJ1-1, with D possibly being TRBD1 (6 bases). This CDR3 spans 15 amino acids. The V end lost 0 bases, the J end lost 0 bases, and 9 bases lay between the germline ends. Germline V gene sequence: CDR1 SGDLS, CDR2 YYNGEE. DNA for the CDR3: TGTGCCAGCAGCGTAGAAGGGGGAATGAACACTGAAGCTTTCTTT. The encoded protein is CASSVEGGMNTEAFF.

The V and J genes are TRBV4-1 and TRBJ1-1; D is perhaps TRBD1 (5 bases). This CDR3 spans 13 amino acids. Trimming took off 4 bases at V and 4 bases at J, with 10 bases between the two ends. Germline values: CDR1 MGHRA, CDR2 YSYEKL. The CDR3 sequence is CASSPGWSTEAFF. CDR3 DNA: TGCGCCAGCAGCCCAGGGTGGAGCACTGAAGCTTTCTTT.

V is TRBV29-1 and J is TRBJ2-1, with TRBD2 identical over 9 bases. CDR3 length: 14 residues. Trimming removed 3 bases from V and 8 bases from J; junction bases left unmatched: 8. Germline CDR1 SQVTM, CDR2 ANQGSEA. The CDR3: CSVDKGLASDEQFF. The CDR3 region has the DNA TGCAGCGTTGACAAGGGACTAGCTTCCGATGAGCAGTTCTTC.

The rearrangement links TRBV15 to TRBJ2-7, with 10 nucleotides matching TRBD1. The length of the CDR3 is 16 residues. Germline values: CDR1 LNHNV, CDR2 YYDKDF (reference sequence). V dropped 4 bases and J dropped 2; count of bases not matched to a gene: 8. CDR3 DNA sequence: TGTGCCACCAGCATCACGTGGGACAGGGGACCCTACGAGCAGTACTTC. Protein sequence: CATSITWDRGPYEQYF.

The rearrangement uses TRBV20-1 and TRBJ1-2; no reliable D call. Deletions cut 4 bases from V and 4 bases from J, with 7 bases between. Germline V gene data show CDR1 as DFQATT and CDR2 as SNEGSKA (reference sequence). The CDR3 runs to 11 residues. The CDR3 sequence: CSATPGYGYTF. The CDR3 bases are TGCAGTGCTACCCCCGGCTATGGCTACACCTTC.

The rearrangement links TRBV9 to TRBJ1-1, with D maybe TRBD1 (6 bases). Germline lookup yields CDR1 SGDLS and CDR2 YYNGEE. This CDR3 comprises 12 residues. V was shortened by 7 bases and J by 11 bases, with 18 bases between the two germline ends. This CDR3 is CASPTGRGGAFF. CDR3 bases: TGTGCCAGCCCCACGGGGAGGGGGGGGGCTTTCTTT.

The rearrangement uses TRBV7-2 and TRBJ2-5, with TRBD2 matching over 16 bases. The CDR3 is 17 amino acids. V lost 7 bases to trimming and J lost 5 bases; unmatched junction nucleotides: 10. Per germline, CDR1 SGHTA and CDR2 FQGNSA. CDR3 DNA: TGTGCCAGCACTTCCGGGACTAGCGGGGGGGTGTTCGAGACCCAGTACTTC. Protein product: CASTSGTSGGVFETQYF.